This T cell receptor (beta chain) is from a study of cytomegalovirus exposure and HLA in healthy donors. There are 15 residues in the CDR3. Germline CDR1 and CDR2: MDHEN and SYDVKM. J lost 5 bases, V lost 6 bases, and 8 bases had no gene match. PCR was performed using 60 Vbeta and 13 Jbeta primers. The method was immunoSEQ multiplex PCR; TCRdb's version includes in-frame clones alone and lacks a portion of them. The table includes fewer than 40,000 clones, 70% to 85% detected once. The chain joins TRBV28 to TRBJ1-1; 11 nucleotides align to TRBD1. The receptor was derived from a woman aged 18-35 years in good health and CMV-seronegative. Sequenced: PBMCs. CDR3 nucleotides: TGTGCCAGCAGGACAGGACAGGGGGCGCCAACTGAAGCTTTCTTT. Residues: CASRTGQGAPTEAFF. The complete variable domain, with remaining parts taken from reference TRBV28 and TRBJ1-1, reads DVKVTQSSRYLVKRTGEKVFLECVQDMDHENMFWYRQDPGLGLRLIYFSYDVKMKEKGDIPEGYSVSREKKERFSLILESASTNQTSMYLCASRTGQGAPTEAFFGQGTRLTVV.